Each of the 8 T cell receptor beta chains below was sequenced from the same sample in a study of OX40 agonist ivuxolimab in advanced cancers. Library prep was done by the immunoSEQ multiplex PCR assay. TCRdb holds this immuneACCESS table with in-frame rearrangements only. Some clones are missing; in checked studies, unresolved V genes explain under half, and the rest has no known cause. This sample holds around 40,000 clones; approximately 80% were observed only once. Clones ranked in the top ten supply about a sixth of the sample. The material was CD4+ or CD8+ T cells sorted from blood, obtained in a trial of the OX40 agonist ivuxolimab. These receptors originate from an adult with an advanced solid tumor such as melanoma, head and neck, liver or kidney cancer.

This chain uses TRBV5-1 with TRBJ2-2; 8 bases match TRBD1. The V and J ends lost 3 bases and 3 bases, in that order; junction bases with no gene match: 7. Per germline, CDR1 SGHRS and CDR2 YFSETQ. CDR3 length: 16 residues. The CDR3 protein is CASSWPGGSDTGELFF. CDR3 nucleotides: TGCGCCAGCAGCTGGCCAGGGGGCTCGGACACCGGGGAGCTGTTTTTT.

The V gene is TRBV4-2, the J gene TRBJ2-5; D is uncertain. CDR1 and CDR2 (germline): LGHNA, YNFKEQ. The CDR3 is 12 residues long. V lost 1 base and J 2 bases, leaving 2 bases between the germline ends. In nucleotides, the CDR3 is TGTGCCAGCAGCCAAGGACAAGAGACCCAGTACTTC. Its translation is CASSQGQETQYF.

This clone appeared a single time. The chain employs TRBV7-6 and TRBJ2-2; D call uncertain. The CDR3 is made up of 13 amino acids. V was trimmed by 4 bases and J by 6 bases, leaving 9 bases between them. The germline gives CDR1 SGHVS, CDR2 FNYEAQ. CDR3 in DNA: TGTGCCAGCAGCTATACAACGCCCGGGGAGCTGTTTTTT. It yields the protein CASSYTTPGELFF.

V is TRBV13 and J is TRBJ2-7; 12 nucleotides agree with TRBD2. V lost 6 bases and J lost 5; bases outside the gene matches: 8. The CDR3 is 15 residues long. Germline CDR1 and CDR2: PRHDT and FYEKMQ (reference sequence). The CDR3 region is CASRETSGSFDEQYF. The CDR3 DNA is TGTGCCAGCAGAGAGACTAGCGGGAGTTTCGACGAGCAGTACTTC. The full variable domain, completed using reference TRBV13 and TRBJ2-7, is AAGVIQSPRHLIKEKRETATLKCYPIPRHDTVYWYQQGPGQDPQFLISFYEKMQSDKGSIPDRFSAQQFSDYHSELNMSSLELGDSALYFCASRETSGSFDEQYFGPGTRLTVT.

The chain employs TRBV5-6 and TRBJ1-2, with TRBD1 as a possible D gene (5 bases). Trimming pared 5 bases from V and 3 bases from J, leaving 20 bases between. The germline CDR1 and CDR2 sequences are SGHDT and YYEEEE. This CDR3 has 16 residues. CDR3 protein: CASREDISLWDYGYTF. The CDR3 nucleotides are TGTGCCAGCAGGGAGGACATCAGTCTTTGGGACTATGGCTACACCTTC.

The chain has TRBV6-6 and TRBJ1-1, with a tentative D call TRBD1 (6 bases). The V end lost 4 bases, the J end lost 4 bases, and 13 bases lay between the germline ends. Germline V gene sequence: CDR1 MNHNY, CDR2 SVGAGI (reference sequence). The CDR3 consists of 14 residues. The CDR3 region is CASSLGGLGTEAFF. Written as DNA, the CDR3 is TGTGCCAGCAGTTTGGGGGGCCTGGGCACTGAAGCTTTCTTT.

This chain uses TRBV19 with TRBJ1-1; 9 bases are a match to TRBD1. Germline assignment: CDR1 LNHDA and CDR2 SQIVND (reference sequence). V was clipped by 3 bases and J by 4 bases; unmatched bases: 9. CDR3 size: 16 residues. The DNA of the CDR3 is TGTGCCAGTAGTATCCAAAGAACAGGGGGCGGCACTGAAGCTTTCTTT. Amino acids: CASSIQRTGGGTEAFF. Full variable domain (remainder filled in from reference TRBV19 and TRBJ1-1): DGGITQSPKYLFRKEGQNVTLSCEQNLNHDAMYWYRQDPGQGLRLIYYSQIVNDFQKGDIAEGYSVSREKKESFPLTVTSAQKNPTAFYLCASSIQRTGGGTEAFFGQGTRLTVV.

Remarks on this clone: An end of the junction does not agree with germline; a read error may underlie this. The chain uses TRBV19 and TRBJ1-1, with TRBD1 matching over 8 bases. CDR1 is LNHDA, CDR2 SQIVND, per germline (reference sequence). The CDR3 length is 11 residues. CDR3 residues: CASSRSQGAVF. DNA of the CDR3: TGTGCCAGTAGTAGAAGTCAGGGGGCGGTCTTT.